A single sample gave rise to the 5 T cell receptor beta chains below, sequenced in a study of human T cells and chemical hapten exposure. Researchers extracted total RNA from unfractionated whole blood. TCRdb passed the 5' RACE reads through MiXCR, listing each CDR3 protein once. This sample yields approximately 80,000 distinct CDR3 sequences, of which about a sixth are seen a single time; nearly 7% belongs to the top ten. Every receptor here comes from a female donor in good health.

The CDR3 nucleotides are TGTGCCAGCAGTTTAGGACAGACCACAGATACGCAGTATTTT. It translates to CASSLGQTTDTQYF. The genes are TRBV27 and TRBJ2-3; perhaps TRBD1 as D (6 bases). V lost 2 bases, J lost 2 bases, and 8 bases lay in between. In germline, CDR1 is MNHEY, CDR2 SMNVEV (reference sequence). This CDR3 comprises 14 residues.

The V gene is TRBV5-4, the J gene TRBJ2-1; 9 nucleotides match TRBD1. J lost 9 bases, V lost 3 bases, and 7 bases had no gene match. This CDR3 spans 14 amino acids. Germline V gene lookup returns CDR1 SGHNT and CDR2 YYREEE (reference sequence). CDR3 DNA: TGTGCCAGCAGCTCCTGGGACAGGGAGAGTGAGCAGTTCTTC. Translated, it gives CASSSWDRESEQFF.

CDR3 amino acids: CASSLAQGRVEQFF. The CDR3 DNA follows: TGTGCCAGCAGTTTAGCACAGGGGCGGGTTGAGCAGTTCTTC. The chain carries TRBV12-3 or TRBV12-4 and TRBJ2-1; the match to TRBD1 covers 7 bases. The CDR3 is 14 residues long. The trim removed 0 bases at V and 9 bases at J, leaving 5 bases unmatched.

The CDR3 loop is CASSLSEGPSWAFF. The CDR3 nucleotides are TGTGCCAGCAGCTTATCGGAGGGCCCCTCGTGGGCTTTCTTT. The rearrangement joins TRBV7-9 to TRBJ1-1; no definite D call. In germline, CDR1 is SEHNR, CDR2 FQNEAQ (reference sequence). V lost 2 bases and J lost 11, with 18 bases in between. This CDR3 has 14 amino acids.

This clonotype was counted between two and nine times. The chain joins TRBV20-1 to TRBJ2-3, with TRBD2 as a possible D gene (7 bases). Trimming stripped 0 bases from V and 4 bases from J, with 11 bases between. In germline, CDR1 is DFQATT, CDR2 SNEGSKA (reference sequence). The CDR3 runs 14 residues. CDR3 sequence: CSARDKGGADTQYF. The CDR3 region has the DNA TGCAGTGCTAGAGATAAAGGGGGGGCAGATACGCAGTATTTT.